These T cell receptor beta chains were read from a single sample in a study of T cell repertoires in cytomegalovirus infection. TCRdb reprocessed the reads with MiXCR, giving one entry per CDR3 protein. The sample lists approximately 990,000 distinct CDR3 sequences, under 40% occurring once. These receptors have no known antigen. The specimen was cultured CD8+ T cells from PBMCs, collected from culture after CMV antigen stimulation. The receptors originated from a human donor in good health (CMV status not recorded). Some clones in this sample may be carry-over from other donors' samples. Each CDR3 is given without its conserved first and last residue.

ASSFRRDRVSEQY	TRBV27	TRBJ2-7
ASSLLVSGEGSEQY	TRBV7-9	TRBJ2-7
ASSSLQDPGANVLT	TRBV7-9	TRBJ2-6
ASSPEGTEYSPLH	TRBV18	TRBJ1-6
AVAAGGGYNEQF	TRBV7-9	TRBJ2-1
ASSFTTPKTGEENTGELF	TRBV7-9	TRBJ2-2
ATGRGVSGANVLT	TRBV15	TRBJ2-6
ATSPDRDSRGGYT	TRBV15	TRBJ1-2
ASSEPPGSSHPMDGGELF	TRBV6-1	TRBJ2-2
ASSQVYGGEKLF	TRBV4-3	TRBJ1-4
ASSPEPRDEQF	TRBV9	TRBJ2-1
ASIETDPVTGVYGYT	TRBV6-1	TRBJ1-2
ASSLTKTYEQY	TRBV6-5	TRBJ2-7
ASSPRDRGPNYGYT	TRBV7-9	TRBJ1-2
ASSSRDYTGKNIQY	TRBV6-7	TRBJ2-4
SVEAGDGGYT	TRBV29-1	TRBJ1-2
ASSTFVGAGGNNEQF	TRBV7-6	TRBJ2-1
ASGGGGRYNEQF	TRBV6-2/TRBV6-3	TRBJ2-1
ASSPGNAAQETQY	TRBV7-9	TRBJ2-5
ASSQEGGRLNTEAF	TRBV4-1	TRBJ1-1
ASSLSPGTTDTQY	TRBV7-6	TRBJ2-3
ASSSDRGIDTDTQY	TRBV27	TRBJ2-3
ASSLAPSGEQY	TRBV12-3/TRBV12-4	TRBJ2-7
ASGRDRVTEAF	TRBV4-1	TRBJ1-1
ASSKGGGHYGYT	TRBV11-2	TRBJ1-2
ASSQVQGRDYGYT	TRBV14	TRBJ1-2
AIGSTGSPDYGYT	TRBV10-3	TRBJ1-2
ASSRSAGNGYT	TRBV7-6	TRBJ1-2
ASSQELGLQPQH	TRBV4-1	TRBJ1-5
ALQAQQETQY	TRBV2	TRBJ2-5
ASSLSYGLSNQPQH	TRBV7-9	TRBJ1-5
ASEVGLAPSGPGTDTQY	TRBV2	TRBJ2-3
ASSLRGADGELF	TRBV27	TRBJ2-2
ASSQDRGGPKANTGELF	TRBV4-1	TRBJ2-2
ASGPPGAPYNEQF	TRBV12-5	TRBJ2-1
ASSPRSGWYIYGYT	TRBV19	TRBJ1-2
ASSLNNYQETQY	TRBV7-6	TRBJ2-5
ASSQIERVGELF	TRBV12-3/TRBV12-4	TRBJ2-2
ASSWGDSTEAF	TRBV5-4	TRBJ1-1
ASSSKRRGNNEQF	TRBV7-3	TRBJ2-1
ASTHRDMNTEAF	TRBV5-6	TRBJ1-1
ASSPPGLNRNYGYT	TRBV7-9	TRBJ1-2
ASSLSRENTEAF	TRBV7-9	TRBJ1-1
ASSFEDSTSNYGYT	TRBV5-4	TRBJ1-2
SSPAGGLTDTQY	TRBV29-1	TRBJ2-3
ASSQVLLAGDKDTQY	TRBV4-1	TRBJ2-3
ASRELGGYT	TRBV12-3/TRBV12-4	TRBJ1-2
ASSSPGQGGEKLF	TRBV6-2/TRBV6-3	TRBJ1-4